This T cell receptor (beta chain) originates from a study of shared clonotypes between healthy human individuals. The study, taken as a whole, reports: Some clonotypes were shared by all four sorted-subset donors, while others were not shared. The non-shared ones had lower generation probabilities than the shared ones.

As concerns this clone: Its antigen remains unidentified. Other DNA sequences in the same sample also yield this CDR3.

V was shortened by 0 bases and J by 5 bases, with 7 bases between the two germline ends. This CDR3 region has 13 residues. In germline, CDR1 is KGHSH, CDR2 LQKENI. Using 200 ng DNA, about 29,000 T cell genomes, the sorted-subset replicate PCRs were run. The protocol was immunoSEQ multiplex PCR, while the TCRdb copy is restricted to in-frame clones and leaves out a portion. This sample yields some 2,500,000 clones, of which just under 95% are seen a single time; around 0.4% belongs to the top ten. This chain connects TRBV18 to TRBJ2-5; D ambiguous. This receptor was obtained from a man between 18 and 35 years old in good health. Some clones in this sample may be carry-over from other donors' samples. Input material: naive CD4+ T cells from PBMCs. Subset: CD45RA+ positively selected. The CDR3 sequence: CASSPPSSETQYF. Written as DNA, the CDR3 is TGTGCCAGCTCACCACCGTCTTCGGAGACCCAGTACTTC.